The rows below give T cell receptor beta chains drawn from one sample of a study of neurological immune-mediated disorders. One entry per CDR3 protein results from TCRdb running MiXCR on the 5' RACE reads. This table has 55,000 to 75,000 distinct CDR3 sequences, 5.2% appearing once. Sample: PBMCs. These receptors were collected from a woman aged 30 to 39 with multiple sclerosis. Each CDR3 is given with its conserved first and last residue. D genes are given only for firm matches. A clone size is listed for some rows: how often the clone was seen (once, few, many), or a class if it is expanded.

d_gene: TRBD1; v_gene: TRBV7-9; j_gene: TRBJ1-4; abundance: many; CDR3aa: CASSLGDRENEKLFF; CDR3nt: TGTGCCAGCAGCTTAGGTGACAGGGAGAATGAAAAACTGTTTTTT
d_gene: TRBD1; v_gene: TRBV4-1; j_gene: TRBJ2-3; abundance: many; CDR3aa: CASSQVTGVAADTQYF; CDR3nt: TGCGCCAGCAGCCAAGTTACAGGGGTTGCGGCGGATACGCAGTATTTT
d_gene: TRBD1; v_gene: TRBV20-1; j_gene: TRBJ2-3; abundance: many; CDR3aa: CSAEIPDRDRGTDTQYF; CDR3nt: TGCAGTGCCGAAATTCCAGACCGGGACAGGGGCACAGATACGCAGTATTTT
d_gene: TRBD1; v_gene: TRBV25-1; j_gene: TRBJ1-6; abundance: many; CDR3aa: CASSHSTGGFYSPLHF; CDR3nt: TGTGCCAGCAGTCACTCGACAGGGGGATTTTATTCACCCCTCCACTTT
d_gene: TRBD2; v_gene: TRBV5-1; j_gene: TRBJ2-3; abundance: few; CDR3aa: CASSRRTSGGTDTQYF; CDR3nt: TGCGCCAGCAGCCGGCGGACTAGCGGGGGCACAGATACGCAGTATTTT
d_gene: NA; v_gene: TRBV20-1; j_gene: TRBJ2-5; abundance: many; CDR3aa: CSARDSGNNIETQYF; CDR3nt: TGCAGTGCTAGAGATTCAGGGAATAATATAGAGACCCAGTACTTC
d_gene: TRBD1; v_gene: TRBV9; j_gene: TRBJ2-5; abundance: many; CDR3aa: CASSTGQGVETQYF; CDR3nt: TGTGCCAGCAGCACCGGACAGGGGGTAGAGACCCAGTACTTC
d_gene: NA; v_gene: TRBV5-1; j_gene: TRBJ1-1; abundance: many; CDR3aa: CASSTDSTGTNTEAFF; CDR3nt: TGCGCCAGCAGCACGGACTCGACAGGAACGAACACTGAAGCTTTCTTT
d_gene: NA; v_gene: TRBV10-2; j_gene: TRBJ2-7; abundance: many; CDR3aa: CASSENGEQYF; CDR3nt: TGCGCCAGCAGTGAGAACGGAGAGCAGTACTTC
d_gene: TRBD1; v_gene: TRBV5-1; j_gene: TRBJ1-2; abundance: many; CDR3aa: CASSLGTGGWRGYTF; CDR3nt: TGCGCCAGCAGCCTTGGGACAGGGGGATGGAGAGGCTACACCTTC
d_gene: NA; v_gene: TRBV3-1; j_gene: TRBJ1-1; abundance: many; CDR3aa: CASSPIRTVNTEAFF; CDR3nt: TGTGCCAGCAGCCCGATAAGGACAGTGAACACTGAAGCTTTCTTT
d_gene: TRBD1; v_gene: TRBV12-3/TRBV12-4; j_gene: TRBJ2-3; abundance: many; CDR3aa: CASSLTGFVDTQYF; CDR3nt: TGTGCCAGCAGTTTGACAGGGTTTGTAGATACGCAGTATTTT
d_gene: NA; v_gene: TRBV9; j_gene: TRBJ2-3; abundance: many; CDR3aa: CASSVGDTDTQYF; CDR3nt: TGTGCCAGCAGCGTAGGAGACACAGATACGCAGTATTTT
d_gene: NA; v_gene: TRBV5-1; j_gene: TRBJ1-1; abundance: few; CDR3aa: CASSLEPGTTEAFF; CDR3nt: TGCGCCAGCAGCTTGGAACCGGGTACCACTGAAGCTTTCTTT
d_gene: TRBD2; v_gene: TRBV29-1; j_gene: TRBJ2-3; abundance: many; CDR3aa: CSVAHSGRSDTQYF; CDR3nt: TGCAGCGTGGCTCATAGCGGGCGGAGCGATACGCAGTATTTT
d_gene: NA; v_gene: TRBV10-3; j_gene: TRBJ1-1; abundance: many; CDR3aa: CAISEQSGTRELGTEAFF; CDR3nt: TGTGCCATCAGTGAGCAGTCAGGAACCCGTGAGCTGGGAACTGAAGCTTTCTTT
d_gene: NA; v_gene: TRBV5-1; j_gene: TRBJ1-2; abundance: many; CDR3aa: CASSKDRSYGYTF; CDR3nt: TGCGCCAGCAGCAAGGACAGATCCTATGGCTACACCTTC
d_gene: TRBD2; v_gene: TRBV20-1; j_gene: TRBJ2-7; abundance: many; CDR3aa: CSALRGASYEQYF; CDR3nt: TGCAGTGCTTTGCGGGGGGCCTCCTACGAGCAGTACTTC
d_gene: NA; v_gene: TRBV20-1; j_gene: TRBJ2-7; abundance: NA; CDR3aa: CSATPRGPYEQYF; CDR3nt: TGCAGTGCCACGCCGCGGGGACCCTACGAGCAGTACTTC
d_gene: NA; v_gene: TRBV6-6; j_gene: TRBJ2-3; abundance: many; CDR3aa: CASSWVLDTQYF; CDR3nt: TGTGCCAGCAGCTGGGTATTAGATACGCAGTATTTT
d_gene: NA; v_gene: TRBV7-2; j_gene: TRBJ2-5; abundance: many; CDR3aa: CASSLEDGRQETQYF; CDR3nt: TGTGCCAGCAGCTTAGAGGACGGAAGACAAGAGACCCAGTACTTC
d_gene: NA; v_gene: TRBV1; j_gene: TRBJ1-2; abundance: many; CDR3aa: CTSSPGGGYTF; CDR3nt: TGCACCAGCAGCCCCGGGGGCGGCTACACCTTC
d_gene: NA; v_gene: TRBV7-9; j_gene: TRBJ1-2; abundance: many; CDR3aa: CASSSRGSGYTF; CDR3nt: TGTGCCAGCAGCTCCCGGGGGAGTGGCTACACCTTC
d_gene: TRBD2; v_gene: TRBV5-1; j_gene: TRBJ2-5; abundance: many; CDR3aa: CASSLAASGRETQYF; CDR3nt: TGCGCCAGCAGCTTGGCGGCTAGCGGGCGGGAGACCCAGTACTTC
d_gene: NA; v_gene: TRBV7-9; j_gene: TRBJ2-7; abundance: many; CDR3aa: CASSLPSGVKYEQYF; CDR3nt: TGTGCCAGCAGCTTACCTTCGGGGGTAAAGTACGAGCAGTACTTC
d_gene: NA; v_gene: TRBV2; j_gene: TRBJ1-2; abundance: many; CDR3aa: CASSEEGQLLLPNYGYTF; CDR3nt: TGTGCCAGCAGTGAAGAGGGGCAGCTTTTGTTACCTAACTATGGCTACACCTTC
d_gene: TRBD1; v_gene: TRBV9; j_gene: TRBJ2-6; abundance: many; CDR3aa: CASSAGQADVLTF; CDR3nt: TGTGCCAGCAGCGCGGGACAGGCCGACGTCCTGACTTTC
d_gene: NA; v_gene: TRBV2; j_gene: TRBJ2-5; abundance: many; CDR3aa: CASGRVSGQETQYF; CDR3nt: TGTGCCAGTGGTAGAGTAAGCGGGCAAGAGACCCAGTACTTC
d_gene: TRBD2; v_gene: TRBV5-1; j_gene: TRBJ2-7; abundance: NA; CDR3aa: CASSMGLAGTYEQYF; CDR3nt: TGCGCCAGCAGCATGGGACTAGCGGGTACCTACGAGCAGTACTTC
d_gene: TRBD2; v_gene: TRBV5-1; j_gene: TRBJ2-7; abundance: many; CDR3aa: CASSSDTGGGSYEQYF; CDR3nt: TGCGCCAGCAGCTCGGACACGGGAGGTGGCTCCTACGAGCAGTACTTC
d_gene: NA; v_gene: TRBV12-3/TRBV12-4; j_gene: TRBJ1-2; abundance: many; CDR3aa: CASSLMGGYGYTF; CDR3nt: TGTGCCAGCAGTTTAATGGGGGGCTATGGCTACACCTTC
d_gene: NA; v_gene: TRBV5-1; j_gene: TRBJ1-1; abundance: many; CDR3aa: CASSLAGATEAFF; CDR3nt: TGCGCCAGCAGCTTGGCCGGGGCCACTGAAGCTTTCTTT
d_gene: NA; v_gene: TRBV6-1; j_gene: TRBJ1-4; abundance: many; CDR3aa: CASSEAGADEKLFF; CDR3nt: TGTGCCAGCAGTGAAGCCGGCGCAGATGAAAAACTGTTTTTT
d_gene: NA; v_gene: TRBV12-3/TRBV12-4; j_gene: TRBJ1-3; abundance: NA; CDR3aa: CASSLGSGVGNTIYF; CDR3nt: TGTGCCAGCAGTTTAGGCAGTGGGGTCGGAAACACCATATATTTT
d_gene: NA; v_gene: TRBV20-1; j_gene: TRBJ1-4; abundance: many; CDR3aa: CSAGYREKLFF; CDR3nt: TGCAGTGCAGGGTATCGTGAAAAACTGTTTTTT
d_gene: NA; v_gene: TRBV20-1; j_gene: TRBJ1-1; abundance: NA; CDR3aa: CSAREGTSNTEAFF; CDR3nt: TGCAGTGCTAGAGAAGGGACCTCGAACACTGAAGCTTTCTTT
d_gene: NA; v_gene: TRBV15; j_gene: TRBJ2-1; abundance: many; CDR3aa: CATSSAPYHYNEQFF; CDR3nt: TGTGCCACCAGCAGTGCCCCCTATCACTACAATGAGCAGTTCTTC
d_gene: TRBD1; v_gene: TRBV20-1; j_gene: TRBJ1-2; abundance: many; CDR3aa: CSARGQNYGYTF; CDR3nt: TGCAGTGCTAGGGGACAGAACTATGGCTACACCTTC
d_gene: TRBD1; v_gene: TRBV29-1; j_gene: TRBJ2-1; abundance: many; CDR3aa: CSVGQAAYNEQFF; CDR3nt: TGCAGCGTGGGACAGGCTGCCTACAATGAGCAGTTCTTC
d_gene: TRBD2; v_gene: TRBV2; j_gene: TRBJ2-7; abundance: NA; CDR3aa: CASSGPSGGAEEQYF; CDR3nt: TGTGCCAGCAGTGGACCATCGGGGGGGGCTGAGGAGCAGTACTTC
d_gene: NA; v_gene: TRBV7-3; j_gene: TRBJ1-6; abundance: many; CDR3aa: CASSLQDGNSPLHF; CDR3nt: TGTGCCAGCAGCTTACAGGACGGGAATTCACCCCTCCACTTT
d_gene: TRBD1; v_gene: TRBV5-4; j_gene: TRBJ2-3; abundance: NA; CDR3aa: CASSLRDSPDTQYF; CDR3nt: TGTGCCAGCAGCCTCCGGGACAGCCCAGATACGCAGTATTTT
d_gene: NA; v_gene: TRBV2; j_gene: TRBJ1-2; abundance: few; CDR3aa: CASHRDRNYGYTF; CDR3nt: TGTGCCAGCCACAGAGATCGAAACTATGGCTACACCTTC
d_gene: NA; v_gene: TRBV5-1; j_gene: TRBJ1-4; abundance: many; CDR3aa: CASSLGTGEKLFF; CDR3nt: TGCGCCAGCAGCTTAGGGACGGGGGAAAAACTGTTTTTT
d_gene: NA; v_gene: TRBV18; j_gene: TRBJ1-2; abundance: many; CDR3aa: CASSPAGNYGYTF; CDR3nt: TGTGCCAGCTCACCAGCAGGGAACTATGGCTACACCTTC
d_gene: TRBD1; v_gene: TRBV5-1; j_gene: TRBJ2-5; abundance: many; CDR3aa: CASSSGTAEQETQYF; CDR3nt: TGCGCCAGCAGCTCCGGGACAGCGGAACAAGAGACCCAGTACTTC
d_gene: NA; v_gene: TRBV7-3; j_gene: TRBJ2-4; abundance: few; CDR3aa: CASSLSQDMGIQYF; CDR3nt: TGTGCCAGCAGCTTATCGCAAGATATGGGCATTCAGTACTTC
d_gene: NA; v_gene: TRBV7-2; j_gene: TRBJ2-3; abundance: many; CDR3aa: CASSSKVGGSTDTQYF; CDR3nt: TGTGCCAGCAGCTCGAAGGTTGGCGGTAGCACAGATACGCAGTATTTT
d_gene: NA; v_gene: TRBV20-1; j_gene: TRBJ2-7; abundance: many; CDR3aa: CSARDTPRSSYEQYF; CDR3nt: TGCAGTGCTAGAGATACACCCCGAAGCTCCTACGAGCAGTACTTC
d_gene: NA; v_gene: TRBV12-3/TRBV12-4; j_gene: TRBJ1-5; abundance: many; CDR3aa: CASSLGQPQHF; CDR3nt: TGTGCCAGCAGTTTAGGTCAGCCCCAGCATTTT